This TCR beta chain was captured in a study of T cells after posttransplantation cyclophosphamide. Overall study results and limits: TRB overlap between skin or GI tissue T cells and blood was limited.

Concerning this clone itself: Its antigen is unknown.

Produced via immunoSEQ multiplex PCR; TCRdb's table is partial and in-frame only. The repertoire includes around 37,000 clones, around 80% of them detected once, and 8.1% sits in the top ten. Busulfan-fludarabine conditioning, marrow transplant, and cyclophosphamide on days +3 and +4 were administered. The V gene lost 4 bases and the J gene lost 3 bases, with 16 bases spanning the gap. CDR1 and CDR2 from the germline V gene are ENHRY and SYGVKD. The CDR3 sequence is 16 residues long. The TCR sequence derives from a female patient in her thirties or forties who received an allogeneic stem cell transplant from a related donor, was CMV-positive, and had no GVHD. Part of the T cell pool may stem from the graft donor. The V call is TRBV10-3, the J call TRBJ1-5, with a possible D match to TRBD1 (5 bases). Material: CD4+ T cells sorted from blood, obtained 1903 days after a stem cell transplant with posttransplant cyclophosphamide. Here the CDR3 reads CAISGAKGGDNQPQHF. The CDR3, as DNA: TGTGCCATCAGTGGGGCAAAGGGAGGGGACAATCAGCCCCAGCATTTT.